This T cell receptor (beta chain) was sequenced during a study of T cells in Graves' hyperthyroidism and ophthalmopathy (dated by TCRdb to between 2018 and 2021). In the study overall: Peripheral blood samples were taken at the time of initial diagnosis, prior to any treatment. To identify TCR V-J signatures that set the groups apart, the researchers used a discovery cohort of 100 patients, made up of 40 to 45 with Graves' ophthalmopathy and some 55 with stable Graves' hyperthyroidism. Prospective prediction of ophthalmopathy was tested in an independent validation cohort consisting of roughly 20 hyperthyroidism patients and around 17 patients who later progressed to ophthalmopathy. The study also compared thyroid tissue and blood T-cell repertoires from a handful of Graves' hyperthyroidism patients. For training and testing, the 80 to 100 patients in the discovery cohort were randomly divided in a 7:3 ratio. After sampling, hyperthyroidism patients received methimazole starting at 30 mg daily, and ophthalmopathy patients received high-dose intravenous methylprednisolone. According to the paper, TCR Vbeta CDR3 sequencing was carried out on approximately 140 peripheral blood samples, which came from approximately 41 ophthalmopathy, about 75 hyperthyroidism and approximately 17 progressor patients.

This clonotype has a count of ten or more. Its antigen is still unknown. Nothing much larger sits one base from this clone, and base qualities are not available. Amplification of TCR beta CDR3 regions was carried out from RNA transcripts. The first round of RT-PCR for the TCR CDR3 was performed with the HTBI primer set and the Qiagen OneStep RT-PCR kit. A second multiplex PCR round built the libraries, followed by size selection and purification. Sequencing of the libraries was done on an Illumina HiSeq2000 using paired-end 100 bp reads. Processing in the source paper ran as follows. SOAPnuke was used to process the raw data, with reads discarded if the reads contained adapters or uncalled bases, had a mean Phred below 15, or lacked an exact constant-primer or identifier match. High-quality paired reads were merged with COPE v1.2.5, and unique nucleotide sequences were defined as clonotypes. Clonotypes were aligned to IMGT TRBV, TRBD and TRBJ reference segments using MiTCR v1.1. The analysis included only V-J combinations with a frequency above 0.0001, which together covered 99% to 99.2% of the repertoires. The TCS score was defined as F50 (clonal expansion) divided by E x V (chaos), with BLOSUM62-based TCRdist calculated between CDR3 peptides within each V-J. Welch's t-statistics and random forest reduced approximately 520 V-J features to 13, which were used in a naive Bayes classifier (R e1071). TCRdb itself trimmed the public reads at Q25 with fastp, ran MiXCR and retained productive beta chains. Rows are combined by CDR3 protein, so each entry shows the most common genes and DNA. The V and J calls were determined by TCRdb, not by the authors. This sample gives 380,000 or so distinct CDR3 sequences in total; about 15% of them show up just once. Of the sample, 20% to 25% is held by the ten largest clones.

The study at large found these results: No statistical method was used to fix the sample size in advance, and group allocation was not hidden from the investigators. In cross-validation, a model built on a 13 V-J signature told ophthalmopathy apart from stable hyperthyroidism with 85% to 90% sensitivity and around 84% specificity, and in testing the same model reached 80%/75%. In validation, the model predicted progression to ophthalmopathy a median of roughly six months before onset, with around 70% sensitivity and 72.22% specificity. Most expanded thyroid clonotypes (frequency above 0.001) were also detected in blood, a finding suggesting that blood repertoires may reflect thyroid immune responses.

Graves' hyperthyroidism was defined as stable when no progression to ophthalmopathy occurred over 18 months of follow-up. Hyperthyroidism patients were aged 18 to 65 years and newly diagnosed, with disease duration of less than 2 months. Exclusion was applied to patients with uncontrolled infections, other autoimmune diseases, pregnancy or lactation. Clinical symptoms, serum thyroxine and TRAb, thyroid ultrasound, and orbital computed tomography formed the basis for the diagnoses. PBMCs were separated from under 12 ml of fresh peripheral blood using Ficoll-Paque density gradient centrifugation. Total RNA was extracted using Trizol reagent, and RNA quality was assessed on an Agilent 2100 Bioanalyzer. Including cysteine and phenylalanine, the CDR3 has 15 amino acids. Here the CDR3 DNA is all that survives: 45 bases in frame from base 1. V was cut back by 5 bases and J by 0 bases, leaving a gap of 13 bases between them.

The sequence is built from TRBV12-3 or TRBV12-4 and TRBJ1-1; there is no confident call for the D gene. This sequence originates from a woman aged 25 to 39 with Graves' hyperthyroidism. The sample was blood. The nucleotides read TGTGCCAGCAGTCCAGGTCGTAGGATGAACACTGAAGCTTTCTTT. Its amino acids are CASSPGRRMNTEAFF.